This record covers a single TCR beta chain. V lost 5 bases and J lost 7, with 18 bases in between. Germline V gene data show CDR1 as KGHSH and CDR2 as LQKENI. The CDR3 has 15 amino acids. Generated by immunoSEQ multiplex PCR, the TCRdb table keeps only in-frame clones and is missing some. The sample includes about 73,000 clones, approximately 93% of them seen just once. The data were taken from a study of technical replicates of blood from four donors. The chain employs TRBV18 and TRBJ1-5, with D perhaps matching TRBD1 (5 bases). Material for sequencing was T cells isolated from PBMCs. The receptor was isolated from a human donor in good health. The CDR3 DNA reads TGTGCCAGCTCATTCTCGTCGGGGGTTGGGCAGCCCCAGCATTTT. Translating gives CASSFSSGVGQPQHF.